This passage covers 23 T cell receptor beta chains from one sample sequenced in a study of T cell responses to AZD1222 COVID-19 vaccine. TCRdb keeps only in-frame clones here, not all; method: immunoSEQ multiplex PCR. The sample shows over 120,000 clones, 85% to 95% of them seen only once. The sample was peripheral blood, taken 28 days after the second AZD1222 dose. These receptor sequences come from an adult who received the AZD1222 COVID-19 vaccine.

The gene calls are TRBV12-5 and TRBJ1-2, with 7 nucleotides matching TRBD1. V dropped 4 bases and J dropped 7; count of bases not matched to a gene: 6. This CDR3 is 13 amino acids long. Germline V gives CDR1 LGHNT, CDR2 FRNRAP. The CDR3 loop is CASGWDSAGGYTF. The DNA for the CDR3 is TGTGCTAGTGGTTGGGACAGCGCCGGTGGCTACACCTTC. The full variable domain, with the rest looked up from reference TRBV12-5 and TRBJ1-2, is DARVTQTPRHKVTEMGQEVTMRCQPILGHNTVFWYRQTMMQGLELLAYFRNRAPLDDSGMPKDRFSAEMPDATLATLKIQPSEPRDSAVYFCASGWDSAGGYTFGSGTRLTVV.

The chain recombines TRBV5-1 with TRBJ2-3; D gene ambiguous. The CDR3 sequence is 13 residues long. V shed 4 bases and J shed 5 bases, with 11 bases lying between them. Germline loops: CDR1 SGHRS, CDR2 YFSETQ. CDR3 residues: CASSISPGDTQYF. CDR3 coding DNA: TGCGCCAGCAGCATTTCCCCGGGAGATACGCAGTATTTT. Full variable domain (outside the CDR3, taken from reference TRBV5-1 and TRBJ2-3): KAGVTQTPRYLIKTRGQQVTLSCSPISGHRSVSWYQQTPGQGLQFLFEYFSETQRNKGNFPGRFSGRQFSNSRSEMNVSTLELGDSALYLCASSISPGDTQYFGPGTRLTVL.

V and J are TRBV3-1 (or the pseudogene TRBV3-2) and TRBJ1-1; maybe TRBD1 (6 bases). Germline V gene data show CDR1 as LGHDT and CDR2 as YNNKEL (reference sequence). The germline V and J ends were trimmed by 5 bases and 4 bases, with 17 bases remaining between them. This CDR3 has 15 amino acids. DNA for the CDR3: TGTGCCAGCAGCACAGGGAGGTATAGGACCACTGAAGCTTTCTTT. Protein product: CASSTGRYRTTEAFF.

This rearrangement joins TRBV5-1 to TRBJ2-2, with 7 bases that match TRBD1. The junction had 6 bases not matched to a gene; V was cut back by 5 bases and J by 5 bases. The CDR3 has 14 residues. Germline V gene lookup returns CDR1 SGHRS and CDR2 YFSETQ. The CDR3 here is CASRPGQPTGELFF. The CDR3 region has the DNA TGCGCCAGCAGACCGGGACAGCCGACCGGGGAGCTGTTTTTT.

V is TRBV5-1 and J is TRBJ1-2, with D uncertain. CDR3 length: 14 residues. The germline V gene has CDR1 SGHRS and CDR2 YFSETQ. Trimming left V 1 base short and J 5 bases short, with 12 bases between. CDR3 in amino acids: CASSLNTYQYGYTF. Here the CDR3 DNA reads TGCGCCAGCAGCTTGAATACCTACCAATATGGCTACACCTTC.

The chain has TRBV29-1 and TRBJ1-1; 7 bases map to TRBD1. Germline CDR1 SQVTM, CDR2 ANQGSEA. This CDR3 has 14 residues. With 3 bases clipped from V and 1 base from J, the junction kept 5 bases outside the gene matches. DNA of the CDR3: TGCAGCGTTGAGGCAGGGGGAAAGAACACTGAAGCTTTCTTT. Amino acids: CSVEAGGKNTEAFF.

J is TRBJ1-5 and V is TRBV12-3 or TRBV12-4; weak D call: TRBD1 (5 bases). V was shortened by 1 base and J by 7 bases, with 8 bases between the two germline ends. The CDR3 consists of 13 residues. The CDR3 sequence: CASSLGQKQPQHF. The CDR3 DNA reads as TGTGCCAGCAGTTTAGGACAGAAACAGCCCCAGCATTTT.

The chain recombines TRBV6-5 with TRBJ1-6; no clear D. The germline CDR1 and CDR2 sequences are MNHEY and SVGAGI. Trimming removed 8 bases at V and 4 bases at J, with 12 bases between. This CDR3 comprises 14 residues. This chain's CDR3 is CASRLGAYNSPLHF. Written as DNA, the CDR3 is TGTGCCAGCCGTCTCGGAGCTTATAATTCACCCCTCCACTTT.

CDR3 bases: TGTGCCAGCTCACCGAAAGTGGCCTGGGAAGGGGAGTTCTTC. Translating it yields CASSPKVAWEGEFF. The genes are TRBV18 and TRBJ2-1, with D perhaps matching TRBD1 (5 bases). This CDR3 contains 14 residues. Trimming removed 3 bases from V and 14 bases from J, with 20 bases in between. Germline values: CDR1 KGHSH, CDR2 LQKENI.

The chain uses TRBV5-6 and TRBJ1-1, with 8 bases fitting TRBD1. V dropped 4 bases and J dropped 10; count of bases not matched to a gene: 12. Germline CDR1 reads SGHDT; CDR2 reads YYEEEE. The CDR3 sequence is 14 residues long. The CDR3 spells CASSLGQGTLRAFF. CDR3 sequence (DNA): TGTGCCAGCAGCCTCGGACAGGGAACACTGCGAGCTTTCTTT.

The chain is built from TRBV9 and TRBJ1-2, with a possible D match to TRBD1 (6 bases). This CDR3 spans 14 amino acids. Trimming stripped 1 base from V and 4 bases from J, with 11 bases between. Germline V lookup: CDR1 SGDLS, CDR2 YYNGEE. DNA of the CDR3: TGTGCCAGCAGCGTATCAGGGACAACCTATGGCTACACCTTC. Translated, it gives CASSVSGTTYGYTF.

This clone was found once. The chain employs TRBV5-1 and TRBJ1-1; TRBD1 matches 8 bases. The CDR3 is 13 amino acids. CDR1 and CDR2 from the germline V gene are SGHRS and YFSETQ. The V and J ends lost 4 bases and 12 bases, in that order; junction bases with no gene match: 11. The CDR3 reads CASSTVSTGVPFF. The CDR3 DNA reads TGCGCCAGCAGCACAGTATCGACAGGGGTGCCTTTCTTT. Combining the CDR3 with reference TRBV5-1 and TRBJ1-1 gives the whole variable domain KAGVTQTPRYLIKTRGQQVTLSCSPISGHRSVSWYQQTPGQGLQFLFEYFSETQRNKGNFPGRFSGRQFSNSRSEMNVSTLELGDSALYLCASSTVSTGVPFFGQGTRLTVV.

This clone appeared a single time. The chain recombines TRBV28 with TRBJ1-1; D is ambiguous. This CDR3 has 11 amino acids. Trimming shortened V by 3 bases and J by 3 bases, and 2 bases separated the two germline ends. Germline CDR1 MDHEN, CDR2 SYDVKM. Here the CDR3 reads CASSFHTEAFF. DNA of the CDR3: TGTGCCAGCAGTTTTCACACTGAAGCTTTCTTT.

This clone was seen once. This chain links TRBV19 with TRBJ2-2; the match to TRBD2 covers 10 bases. Trimming cost V 5 bases and J 4 bases; bases outside gene matches: 4. The CDR3 length is 15 residues. Germline values: CDR1 LNHDA, CDR2 SQIVND (reference sequence). The CDR3 reads CASSVSSGSTGELFF. The CDR3 DNA follows: TGTGCCAGTAGTGTTTCTAGCGGGAGCACCGGGGAGCTGTTTTTT. Complete variable domain (other parts from reference TRBV19 and TRBJ2-2): DGGITQSPKYLFRKEGQNVTLSCEQNLNHDAMYWYRQDPGQGLRLIYYSQIVNDFQKGDIAEGYSVSREKKESFPLTVTSAQKNPTAFYLCASSVSSGSTGELFFGEGSRLTVL.

The V call is TRBV4-3, the J call TRBJ2-1; 9 bases align to TRBD1. Losses at the gene ends were 0 bases for V and 7 bases for J; bases not matched to a gene: 7. The CDR3 loop spans 16 amino acids. The V gene's germline CDR1 is LGHNA and CDR2 YSLEER. The CDR3 reads CASSQDLGQGRNEQFF. The CDR3 nucleotides are TGCGCCAGCAGCCAAGATCTCGGACAGGGGAGGAATGAGCAGTTCTTC.

The table lists this clone with a count of one. The chain combines TRBV3-1 (or the pseudogene TRBV3-2) with TRBJ2-1, with D uncertain. V was clipped by 0 bases and J by 5 bases, with 11 bases between them. CDR3 length: 15 residues. Germline CDR1 LGHDT, CDR2 YNNKEL (reference sequence). The CDR3 protein is CASSQDRARNNEQFF. The CDR3 DNA reads as TGTGCCAGCAGCCAAGATCGGGCCAGGAACAATGAGCAGTTCTTC.

CDR3 nucleotide sequence: TGTGCCAGCAGCATGTCCTTCAAGGACGAGCAGTACTTC. It translates to CASSMSFKDEQYF. J is TRBJ2-7 and V is TRBV7-3; D call uncertain. The CDR3 covers 13 residues. The V gene's germline CDR1 is SGHTA and CDR2 FQGTGA. Trimming took off 5 bases at V and 5 bases at J, with 13 bases between the two ends.

The chain joins TRBV5-1 to TRBJ2-3; 10 bases match TRBD2. In germline, CDR1 is SGHRS, CDR2 YFSETQ. There are 15 residues in the CDR3. The J segment lost 3 bases and the V segment lost 5 bases, leaving 6 bases of the junction unmatched. The CDR3 sequence is CASSRRLAGTDTQYF. In DNA form, the CDR3 reads TGCGCCAGCAGTCGTAGACTAGCGGGTACAGATACGCAGTATTTT.

This clone was seen only a few times. J is TRBJ1-2 and V is TRBV2; D gene uncertain. The CDR3 covers 13 residues. Germline V gene lookup returns CDR1 SNHLY and CDR2 FYNNEI. V was trimmed by 7 bases and J by 4 bases, leaving 13 bases between them. CDR3: CASTYGDSYGYTF. In nucleotides, the CDR3 is TGTGCCAGCACGTACGGCGACTCCTATGGCTACACCTTC.

The chain carries TRBV7-9 and TRBJ1-4; no firm D call. With 4 bases removed from V and 0 bases from J, the gap between germline ends came to 6 bases. The germline V gene has CDR1 SEHNR and CDR2 FQNEAQ (reference sequence). This CDR3 contains 14 residues. The DNA of the CDR3 is TGTGCCAGCAGCTGGGAAGCAACTAATGAAAAACTGTTTTTT. As protein: CASSWEATNEKLFF. The entire variable domain, with the rest obtained from reference TRBV7-9 and TRBJ1-4, is as follows: DTGVSQNPRHKITKRGQNVTFRCDPISEHNRLYWYRQTLGQGPEFLTYFQNEAQLEKSRLLSDRFSAERPKGSFSTLEIQRTEQGDSAMYLCASSWEATNEKLFFGSGTQLSVL.

V and J are TRBV28 and TRBJ2-3; 9 bases fit TRBD1. Germline values: CDR1 MDHEN, CDR2 SYDVKM. The length of the CDR3 is 16 residues. Germline trimming cut 5 bases from V and 2 bases from J; bases unmatched to any gene: 8. CDR3 nucleotide sequence: TGTGCCAGCAGTCCGTTGACAGGGGGACCCACAGATACGCAGTATTTT. Translation gives CASSPLTGGPTDTQYF.

The gene calls are TRBV18 and TRBJ1-2; 8 nucleotides match TRBD1. CDR1 is KGHSH, CDR2 LQKENI, per germline. V dropped 5 bases and J dropped 7; count of bases not matched to a gene: 6. The CDR3 has 13 residues. CDR3 coding DNA: TGTGCCAGCTCATCGGACAGGGAGTCTGGCTACACCTTC. Its protein is CASSSDRESGYTF.

This sequence joins TRBV19 and TRBJ1-2; D call uncertain. The CDR3 contains 15 residues. Trimming shortened V by 7 bases and J by 7 bases, and 22 bases separated the two germline ends. Germline CDR1 is LNHDA and CDR2 is SQIVND (reference sequence). CDR3 sequence reads: CASTPVPVPNSGYTF. Here the CDR3 DNA reads TGTGCCAGTACCCCTGTACCAGTGCCCAATTCTGGCTACACCTTC. The full variable domain, in which reference TRBV19 and TRBJ1-2 provide the parts outside the CDR3, is DGGITQSPKYLFRKEGQNVTLSCEQNLNHDAMYWYRQDPGQGLRLIYYSQIVNDFQKGDIAEGYSVSREKKESFPLTVTSAQKNPTAFYLCASTPVPVPNSGYTFGSGTRLTVV.